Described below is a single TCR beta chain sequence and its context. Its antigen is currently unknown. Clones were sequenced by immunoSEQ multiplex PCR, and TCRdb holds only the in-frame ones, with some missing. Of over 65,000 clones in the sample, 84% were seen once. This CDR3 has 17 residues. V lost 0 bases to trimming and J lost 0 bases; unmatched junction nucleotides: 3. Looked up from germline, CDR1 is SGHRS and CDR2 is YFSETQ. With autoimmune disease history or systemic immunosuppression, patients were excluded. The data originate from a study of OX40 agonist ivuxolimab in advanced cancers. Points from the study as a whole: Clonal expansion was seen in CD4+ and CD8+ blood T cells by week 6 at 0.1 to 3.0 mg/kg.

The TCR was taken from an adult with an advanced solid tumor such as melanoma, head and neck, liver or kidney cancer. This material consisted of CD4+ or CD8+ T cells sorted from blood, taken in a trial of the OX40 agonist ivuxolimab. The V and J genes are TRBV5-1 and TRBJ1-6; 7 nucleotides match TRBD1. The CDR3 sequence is CASSLADRSSYNSPLHF. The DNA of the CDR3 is TGCGCCAGCAGCTTGGCGGACAGGAGCTCCTATAATTCACCCCTCCACTTT.